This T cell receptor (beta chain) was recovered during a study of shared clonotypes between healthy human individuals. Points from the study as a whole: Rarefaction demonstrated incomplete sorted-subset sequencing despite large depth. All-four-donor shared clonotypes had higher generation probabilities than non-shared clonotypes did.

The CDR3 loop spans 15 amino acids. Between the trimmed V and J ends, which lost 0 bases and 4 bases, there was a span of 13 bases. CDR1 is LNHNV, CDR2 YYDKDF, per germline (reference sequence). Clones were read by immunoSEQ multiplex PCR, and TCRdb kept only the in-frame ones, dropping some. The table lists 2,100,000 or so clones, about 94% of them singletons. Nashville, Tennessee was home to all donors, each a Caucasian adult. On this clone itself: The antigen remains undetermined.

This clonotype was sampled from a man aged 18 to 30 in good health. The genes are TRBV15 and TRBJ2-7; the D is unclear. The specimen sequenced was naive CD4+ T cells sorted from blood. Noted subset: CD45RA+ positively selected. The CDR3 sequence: CATSRDLWKAYEQYF. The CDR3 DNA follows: TGTGCCACCAGCAGAGATCTGTGGAAAGCGTACGAGCAGTACTTC.